This is a list of T cell receptor beta chains from one sample in a study of human T cells and chemical hapten exposure. TCRdb re-called the RACE reads with MiXCR, one entry per CDR3 protein. In the table there are about 380,000 distinct CDR3 sequences, nearly 6.5% of which are singletons. The sequencing here drew on whole blood, taken in connection with sensitization to the hapten diphenylcyclopropenone (DPC). The receptors were sampled from a woman aged 18-29 years with alopecia areata. Some clones in this sample may be carry-over from other donors' samples. Each CDR3 is given with its conserved first and last residue. The order of the fields is clone size, D gene, V gene, J gene, CDR3 protein, CDR3 DNA. The D gene is left open where the match is weak. Only part of the rows carry a size: once, few, many, or a class if the clone is expanded.

many	.	TRBV12-3/TRBV12-4	TRBJ1-6	CASSFSGDHSPLHF	TGTGCCAGCAGTTTTTCTGGGGACCATTCACCCCTCCACTTT
many	.	TRBV6-6	TRBJ2-7	CASSEGIEQYF	TGTGCCAGCAGCGAGGGGATCGAGCAGTACTTC
.	.	TRBV20-1	TRBJ1-1	CSAGGQVWTEAFF	TGCAGCGCAGGCGGCCAGGTTTGGACTGAAGCTTTCTTT
many	.	TRBV14	TRBJ1-2	CASSQVTGVYGYTF	TGTGCCAGCAGCCAAGTGACAGGTGTCTATGGCTACACCTTC
few	.	TRBV20-1	TRBJ2-7	CSARSSAGSLSYEQYF	TGCAGTGCTAGAAGCAGCGCAGGGTCCCTATCCTACGAGCAGTACTTC
few	.	TRBV9	TRBJ2-5	CASSVTGIETQYF	TGTGCCAGCAGCGTAACAGGGATCGAGACCCAGTACTTC
many	.	TRBV12-3/TRBV12-4	TRBJ2-3	CASNGLGLLDTQYF	TGTGCCAGCAACGGACTCGGCCTCCTAGATACGCAGTATTTT
few	.	TRBV7-3	TRBJ2-1	CASSLTASPYNEQFF	TGTGCCAGCAGCTTAACGGCTAGTCCCTACAATGAGCAGTTCTTC
few	TRBD2	TRBV9	TRBJ2-7	CASSFDPGLGSEQYF	TGTGCCAGCAGCTTTGATCCGGGACTAGGATCCGAGCAGTACTTC
.	.	TRBV5-1	TRBJ2-6	CASRRDLGANVLTF	TGCGCCAGCAGGCGGGATCTTGGGGCCAACGTCCTGACTTTC
.	.	TRBV29-1	TRBJ2-7	CSVGDLGPSEQYF	TGCAGCGTTGGGGACCTGGGACCGTCTGAGCAGTACTTC
.	TRBD2	TRBV6-5	TRBJ2-7	CASSYSASGGVYEQYF	TGTGCCAGCAGTTACTCGGCTAGCGGGGGTGTGTACGAGCAGTACTTC
few	.	TRBV6-5	TRBJ2-7	CASRAGFSEQYF	TGTGCCAGCAGAGCAGGGTTCAGCGAGCAGTACTTC
few	TRBD1	TRBV6-1	TRBJ2-3	CAGWTGGEDTQYF	TGTGCCGGATGGACAGGGGGCGAAGATACGCAGTATTTT
many	TRBD1	TRBV6-5	TRBJ1-1	CASSYPGQGSRAFF	TGTGCCAGCAGTTATCCGGGACAGGGCTCCAGAGCTTTCTTT
few	.	TRBV27	TRBJ2-7	CASSLSLAYEQYF	TGTGCCAGCAGTTTATCGTTGGCCTACGAGCAGTACTTC
many	.	TRBV7-8	TRBJ1-4	CASSLKGPVHHEKLFF	TGTGCCAGCAGCTTGAAGGGTCCCGTCCATCATGAAAAACTGTTTTTT
many	.	TRBV4-2	TRBJ1-6	CASSQDPTESSYNSPLHF	TGTGCCAGCAGCCAAGACCCCACGGAGAGCTCCTATAATTCACCCCTCCACTTT
few	.	TRBV3-1	TRBJ1-1	CASSQSSNTEAFF	TGTGCCAGCAGCCAGAGCTCAAACACTGAAGCTTTCTTT
many	.	TRBV3-1	TRBJ1-2	CASSQGGENGYTF	TGTGCCAGCAGCCAAGGGGGGGAGAATGGCTACACCTTC
.	.	TRBV7-9	TRBJ1-2	CASSLEGRPGGYTF	TGTGCCAGCAGCTTAGAGGGCCGTCCAGGTGGCTACACCTTC
few	TRBD1	TRBV7-3	TRBJ1-6	CASSQDRANSPLHF	TGTGCCAGCAGCCAGGACAGGGCTAATTCACCCCTCCACTTT
.	TRBD1	TRBV13	TRBJ1-6	CASSRGQGARNSPLHF	TGTGCCAGCAGCCGAGGACAGGGGGCGCGGAATTCACCCCTCCACTTT
many	TRBD1	TRBV2	TRBJ2-1	CASPGQGNHEQFF	TGTGCCAGTCCGGGACAGGGCAACCATGAGCAGTTCTTC
many	.	TRBV28	TRBJ1-6	CASRSETLHF	TGTGCCAGCAGGTCGGAGACCCTCCACTTT
few	.	TRBV29-1	TRBJ1-2	CSVEANYPRRAGYTF	TGCAGCGTTGAGGCCAATTACCCCCGACGAGCTGGCTACACCTTC
.	TRBD2	TRBV20-1	TRBJ2-7	CSARDGTSVYEQYF	TGCAGTGCTAGAGATGGGACTAGCGTCTACGAGCAGTACTTC
many	TRBD2	TRBV24-1	TRBJ2-3	CATSDSRGGPADTQYF	TGTGCCACCAGTGATTCCCGGGGGGGCCCAGCGGATACGCAGTATTTT
.	TRBD2	TRBV7-6	TRBJ2-7	CASSLEASGYEQYF	TGTGCCAGCAGCTTAGAGGCTAGCGGCTACGAGCAGTACTTC
.	TRBD1	TRBV19	TRBJ2-7	CASSTGQSSGYEQYF	TGTGCCAGTAGTACGGGACAGTCTTCTGGGTACGAGCAGTACTTC
.	.	TRBV5-1	TRBJ2-7	CASSRAGEVPYEQYF	TGCGCCAGCAGTCGGGCAGGGGAGGTACCCTACGAGCAGTACTTC
few	.	TRBV6-6	TRBJ1-5	CASKESNQPQHF	TGTGCCAGCAAGGAGAGCAATCAGCCCCAGCATTTT
.	.	TRBV19	TRBJ1-1	CASAGRVPEAFF	TGTGCCTCCGCGGGCAGGGTACCTGAAGCTTTCTTT
many	TRBD2	TRBV20-1	TRBJ2-4	CSAPASGSRNIQYF	TGCAGTGCTCCGGCTAGCGGGTCGCGGAACATTCAGTACTTC
many	.	TRBV12-5	TRBJ2-3	CASGFYPGVRITDTQYF	TGTGCTAGTGGTTTCTATCCGGGGGTTCGAATCACAGATACGCAGTATTTT
few	.	TRBV24-1	TRBJ2-3	CATSTPSLATRVYF	TGTGCCACCAGTACCCCCTCCCTCGCGACAAGAGTGTATTTT
many	TRBD1	TRBV20-1	TRBJ1-2	CSANEGARLNYGYTF	TGCAGTGCTAATGAGGGGGCTCGACTCAACTATGGCTACACCTTC
few	.	TRBV18	TRBJ1-1	CASSPRGGDTEAFF	TGTGCCAGCTCACCCCGTGGGGGCGACACTGAAGCTTTCTTT
many	TRBD1	TRBV3-1	TRBJ1-4	CASSRGQGEKLFF	TGTGCCAGCAGCAGGGGGCAGGGGGAAAAACTGTTTTTT
.	.	TRBV27	TRBJ2-6	CASSLSDSRSGANVLTF	TGTGCCAGCAGTTTAAGTGACAGCCGCTCTGGGGCCAACGTCCTGACTTTC
few	.	TRBV2	TRBJ2-3	CASSTTTDTQYF	TGTGCCAGCAGCACAACCACAGATACGCAGTATTTT
few	TRBD1	TRBV6-1	TRBJ1-6	CASGFTGDAASPLHF	TGTGCCAGCGGCTTCACAGGGGACGCCGCCTCACCCCTCCACTTT
many	.	TRBV4-1	TRBJ1-3	CASSQRPGFSGNTIYF	TGCGCCAGCAGCCAAAGGCCGGGATTCTCTGGAAACACCATATATTTT
few	.	TRBV20-1	TRBJ2-3	CSARARSDTQYF	TGCAGTGCTAGAGCCCGCTCTGATACGCAGTATTTT
many	TRBD1	TRBV6-6	TRBJ1-2	CASSNGQGMYGYTF	TGTGCCAGCAGCAACGGACAGGGCATGTATGGCTACACCTTC
.	TRBD2	TRBV6-2/TRBV6-3	TRBJ2-7	CASGAGVEQYF	TGTGCCAGCGGTGCGGGGGTGGAGCAGTACTTC
.	.	TRBV27	TRBJ1-1	CASSRTGLWTEAFF	TGTGCCAGCAGTAGGACTGGTCTGTGGACTGAAGCTTTCTTT
many	.	TRBV5-5	TRBJ1-6	CASSLFRGLLSPLHF	TGTGCCAGCAGCTTGTTCAGGGGACTTCTCTCACCCCTCCACTTT
.	TRBD1	TRBV27	TRBJ2-3	CASSFKGAWTDTQYF	TGTGCCAGCAGTTTCAAGGGGGCTTGGACAGATACGCAGTATTTT
many	.	TRBV7-2	TRBJ2-5	CASSLALQETQYF	TGTGCCAGCAGCTTAGCCCTCCAAGAGACCCAGTACTTC
.	.	TRBV20-1	TRBJ2-3	CSARVVVDTQYF	TGCAGTGCTAGAGTGGTGGTAGATACGCAGTATTTT
once	.	TRBV27	TRBJ2-3	CASSSMGHPADTQYF	TGTGCCAGCAGTTCCATGGGCCATCCAGCAGATACGCAGTATTTT
.	TRBD1	TRBV20-1	TRBJ1-1	CSARGRGHSNTEAFF	TGCAGTGCTAGAGGCAGGGGGCATTCGAACACTGAAGCTTTCTTT
many	TRBD1	TRBV2	TRBJ1-2	CASSRTGYNYGYTF	TGTGCCAGCAGCCGGACAGGGTATAACTATGGCTACACCTTC
many	TRBD2	TRBV11-2	TRBJ2-5	CASGRTSGGAETQYF	TGTGCCAGCGGCAGGACTAGCGGGGGGGCCGAGACCCAGTACTTC
many	TRBD1	TRBV4-1	TRBJ1-2	CASSQVDRGSYGYTF	TGCGCCAGCAGCCAAGTCGACAGGGGGAGCTATGGCTACACCTTC
few	TRBD2	TRBV6-2/TRBV6-3	TRBJ2-7	CASQTSGDLREQYF	TGTGCCAGCCAGACTAGCGGGGACCTCCGCGAGCAGTACTTC
many	.	TRBV7-9	TRBJ1-2	CASSPGSGGYTF	TGTGCCAGCAGCCCAGGGTCTGGCGGCTACACCTTC
few	.	TRBV4-2	TRBJ2-7	CASSQSRPGTTEQYF	TGTGCCAGCAGCCAATCCCGCCCCGGGACCACCGAGCAGTACTTC
.	.	TRBV6-5	TRBJ2-2	CASSYPGTGELFF	TGTGCCAGCAGTTACCCGGGAACCGGGGAGCTGTTTTTT